The present TCR beta chain was sequenced within a study of shared clonotypes between healthy human individuals. Across the whole study: The cohort comprised a couple of women and a few men. Their ages spanned 18 to 49 years. CD8 memory received one plate per donor, CD8 naive two, CD4 memory three and CD4 naive three.

The assay was immunoSEQ multiplex PCR, and TCRdb's table has in-frame clones only and misses some. The table has about 320,000 clones, roughly 91% seen once. With CCR7-negative CD45RA+ TemRA cells, CD45RO+ cells were combined in CD8 memory. This CDR3 is 14 amino acids long. Per germline, CDR1 MGHRA and CDR2 YSYEKL. V lost 1 base to trimming and J lost 2 bases, with 9 bases between them. What was sequenced was memory CD8+ T cells sorted from blood. Subset given: CD45RO+ cells pooled with CCR7-negative TemRA cells. The V and J genes are TRBV4-1 and TRBJ2-7; D is unclear. The TCR comes from a man between 18 and 35 years old in good health. The CDR3 coding sequence is TGCGCCAGCAGCCAAGTACTGGCCACCTACGAGCAGTACTTC. Translating gives CASSQVLATYEQYF.